What follows are 17 T cell receptor beta chains derived from one specimen sequenced in a study of blood T cell repertoires in COVID-19. TCRdb keeps only in-frame clones here, not all; method: immunoSEQ multiplex PCR. The table records some 200,000 clones, about 88% of them present only once. The sample consisted of peripheral blood. These receptors came from a man aged 50 or older with COVID-19, enrolled during active disease.

This clone was detected only once. This chain connects TRBV28 to TRBJ2-2, with D unclear. The CDR3 covers 12 residues. Trimming removed 3 bases from V and 6 bases from J, with 5 bases in between. In germline, CDR1 is MDHEN, CDR2 SYDVKM. CDR3: CASSFFPGELFF. In DNA, the CDR3 is TGTGCCAGCAGTTTCTTTCCCGGGGAGCTGTTTTTT.

The genes are TRBV3-1 (or the pseudogene TRBV3-2) and TRBJ2-7; 12 bases are a match to TRBD1. The V gene's germline CDR1 is LGHDT and CDR2 YNNKEL (reference sequence). The CDR3 runs 16 residues. The junction had 3 bases not matched to a gene; V was cut back by 1 base and J by 2 bases. The DNA for the CDR3 is TGTGCCAGCAGCCAAGTGGGACAGGGGGCCCCCTACGAGCAGTACTTC. Translated: CASSQVGQGAPYEQYF.

V and J are TRBV10-3 and TRBJ2-7; 7 bases agree with TRBD2. This CDR3 is built from 14 residues. Losses at the gene ends were 7 bases for V and 1 base for J; bases not matched to a gene: 7. The germline V gene has CDR1 ENHRY and CDR2 SYGVKD. This CDR3 reads CAITATSSSYEQYF. CDR3 DNA: TGTGCCATCACTGCGACTAGCAGTTCCTACGAGCAGTACTTC.

This rearrangement joins TRBV18 to TRBJ2-7, with TRBD2 matching 8 bases. V dropped 5 bases and J dropped 0; count of bases not matched to a gene: 18. This CDR3 has 19 residues. Germline CDR1 reads KGHSH; CDR2 reads LQKENI. The CDR3 DNA sequence: TGTGCCAGCTCAGGAAACGGGATCTCGAGCGGGGGTAACTCCTACGAGCAGTACTTC. It yields the protein CASSGNGISSGGNSYEQYF.

This rearrangement joins TRBV18 to TRBJ1-1; D unresolved. Germline V lookup: CDR1 KGHSH, CDR2 LQKENI. The ends were cut back, 0 bases at V and 1 base at J, with 6 bases in the middle. The CDR3 runs to 14 residues. The CDR3 loop is CASSPPAPNTEAFF. The CDR3 coding sequence is TGTGCCAGCTCACCACCTGCGCCGAACACTGAAGCTTTCTTT.

This sequence joins TRBV5-5 and TRBJ2-7; 7 bases map to TRBD2. The V and J ends lost 4 bases and 5 bases, in that order; junction bases with no gene match: 12. This CDR3 spans 15 amino acids. CDR1 SGHKS and CDR2 YYEKEE come from the germline V gene (reference sequence). DNA for the CDR3: TGTGCCAGCAGCCTACTGACTAGCACTTTTAACGAGCAGTACTTC. This translates into CASSLLTSTFNEQYF. Together with reference TRBV5-5 and TRBJ2-7, the CDR3 gives the full variable domain: DAGVTQSPTHLIKTRGQQVTLRCSPISGHKSVSWYQQVLGQGPQFIFQYYEKEERGRGNFPDRFSARQFPNYSSELNVNALLLGDSALYLCASSLLTSTFNEQYFGPGTRLTVT.

The V gene is TRBV30, the J gene TRBJ1-4; a weak D match, TRBD1 (6 bases). The CDR3 is made up of 15 amino acids. Germline CDR1 reads GTSNPN; CDR2 reads SVGIG (reference sequence). Trimming shortened V by 3 bases and J by 1 base, and 12 bases separated the two germline ends. The CDR3 sequence: CAWRRRGLTNEKLFF. DNA for the CDR3: TGTGCCTGGAGACGCAGGGGCTTAACTAATGAAAAACTGTTTTTT. The full variable domain, in which reference TRBV30 and TRBJ1-4 provide the parts outside the CDR3, is SQTIHQWPATLVQPVGSPLSLECTVEGTSNPNLYWYRQAAGRGLQLLFYSVGIGQISSEVPQNLSASRPQDRQFILSSKKLLLSDSGFYLCAWRRRGLTNEKLFFGSGTQLSVL.

The chain joins TRBV7-3 to TRBJ2-2; 8 bases map to TRBD1. This CDR3 is built from 16 residues. The germline gives CDR1 SGHTA, CDR2 FQGTGA. Unmatched junction bases numbered 7, after V lost 3 bases and J lost 4 bases. DNA for the CDR3: TGTGCCAGCAGCTTCCAGGGGGCCCAGGGCACCGGGGAGCTGTTTTTT. This translates into CASSFQGAQGTGELFF.

CDR3 loop: CASSFGLAGRHNEQFF. The CDR3 DNA is TGCGCCAGCAGCTTCGGACTAGCGGGGAGGCACAATGAGCAGTTCTTC. J is TRBJ2-1 and V is TRBV5-1, with 12 positions matching TRBD2. Germline V lookup: CDR1 SGHRS, CDR2 YFSETQ. Trimming at V came to 2 bases and at J to 5 bases, leaving 5 bases not matched to a gene. The CDR3 has 16 amino acids.

The chain carries TRBV5-6 and TRBJ2-3; 7 bases agree with TRBD2. With 1 base clipped from V and 6 bases from J, the junction kept 5 bases outside the gene matches. The germline gives CDR1 SGHDT, CDR2 YYEEEE. CDR3 size: 14 residues. Here the CDR3 reads CASSLSLAADTQYF. The CDR3 DNA reads as TGTGCCAGCAGCTTGTCGCTAGCGGCGGATACGCAGTATTTT.

The V call is TRBV11-2, the J call TRBJ1-4, with D possibly TRBD1 on 6 matching bases. Trimming took off 5 bases at V and 4 bases at J, with 17 bases between the two ends. Germline V gives CDR1 SGHAT, CDR2 FQNNGV. The CDR3 is made up of 16 amino acids. The CDR3 loop reads CASSVPGQSFNEKLFF. CDR3 nucleotide sequence: TGTGCCAGCAGCGTGCCAGGACAGTCCTTTAATGAAAAACTGTTTTTT.

CDR3 loop: CSAGPAGGYTF. Here the CDR3 DNA reads TGCAGTGCTGGCCCCGCGGGTGGCTACACCTTC. V usage is TRBV20-1 and J usage is TRBJ1-2; D remains unclear. In germline, CDR1 is DFQATT, CDR2 SNEGSKA (reference sequence). The CDR3 totals 11 residues. Trimming left V 5 bases short and J 7 bases short, with 11 bases between.

The chain carries TRBV9 and TRBJ2-3; a weak D match, TRBD1 (6 bases). CDR1 and CDR2 from the germline V gene are SGDLS and YYNGEE. The V and J ends lost 4 bases and 1 base respectively, with 13 bases between them. This CDR3 comprises 15 residues. CDR3 in amino acids: CASSPVRTGTDTQYF. The DNA for the CDR3 is TGTGCCAGCAGCCCCGTCCGGACAGGCACAGATACGCAGTATTTT.

This clone was recorded once. J is TRBJ2-7 and V is TRBV2, with 10 positions matching TRBD2. CDR3 length: 14 residues. The junction had 10 bases not matched to a gene; V was cut back by 11 bases and J by 3 bases. Looked up from germline, CDR1 is SNHLY and CDR2 is FYNNEI. The chain's CDR3 is CAGTTLAGNYEQYF. The CDR3 region has the DNA TGTGCCGGGACAACACTAGCGGGGAACTACGAGCAGTACTTC.

The genes are TRBV21-1 and TRBJ2-7; TRBD2 is the table's D call and was not checked against the DNA. TRBV21-1 is reported as a pseudogene. This CDR3 comprises 11 residues. The DNA of the CDR3 is TGTGCCAGCAGCAAGTTATACGAGCAGTACTTC. This codes for CASSKLYEQYF.

The genes are TRBV5-1 and TRBJ2-5; the match to TRBD1 covers 9 bases. Trimming at V came to 4 bases and at J to 5 bases, leaving 3 bases not matched to a gene. The CDR3 contains 13 residues. The germline V gene encodes CDR1 SGHRS and CDR2 YFSETQ. The CDR3 sequence: CASSLGTGETQYF. CDR3 nucleotide sequence: TGCGCCAGCAGCCTAGGGACAGGGGAGACCCAGTACTTC.

V gene TRBV14 combines with J gene TRBJ2-3, with D unclear. CDR3 length: 12 amino acids. The V gene lost 3 bases and the J gene lost 12 bases, with 13 bases spanning the gap. The germline gives CDR1 SGHDN, CDR2 FVKESK. CDR3 amino acids: CASSHTRSPQYF. The DNA of the CDR3 is TGTGCCAGCAGCCACACCCGGTCCCCCCAGTATTTT.